This TCR beta chain originates from a study of monozygotic twins with inflammatory bowel disease. Study-wide points: Reduced clonotype sharing with other individuals was observed in IBD patients relative to healthy twins, especially with disease activity.

The V gene's germline CDR1 is MGHRA and CDR2 YSYEKL. The CDR3 covers 13 residues. TCRdb reprocessed the 5' RACE reads and stores each CDR3 protein as one record, lacking DNA. This repertoire includes approximately 210,000 distinct CDR3 sequences. Remarks on this clonotype: Its antigen is undetermined.

The sequence derives from a human donor with ulcerative colitis or Crohn's disease, or a healthy co-twin of an affected twin (not recorded which). Sequencing was done on a sample of blood. The chain joins TRBV4-1 to TRBJ1-2; TCRdb selects TRBD1, and the lack of DNA leaves this call unchecked. CDR3 in amino acids: CASSQQGPGGYTF.